This record covers a single T cell receptor (beta chain). This clonotype was counted many times. The specificity of this receptor is unknown. One base away there is no much larger clone; base qualities are not given. This sample is part of a study of neurological immune-mediated disorders (dated by TCRdb to between 2018 and 2021). Broadly, across the study: Of the 35 or so multiple sclerosis patients, 31 had relapsing-remitting MS and 3 had secondary progressive MS. Using UMI-based sequencing, the study compared peripheral blood TCR-beta repertoires from patients with HTLV-I-associated myelopathy (HAM/TSP), patients with multiple sclerosis, and healthy controls. Alongside PBMC samples, the set of 80 to 130 TCR-beta libraries contained longitudinal samples, technical triplicates, and paired CD4+ and CD8+ T-cell subsets that had been sorted. The cohort was made up of 68 subjects, consisting of around 15 HAM/TSP patients, roughly 35 multiple sclerosis patients and about 20 healthy controls.

cDNA synthesis used template-switch 5'RACE with a primer carrying a 10-nucleotide random unique molecular identifier tagging each TCR transcript. Every sequencing run yielded over 170 million TCR-beta sequences covering 15-18 subjects. Total RNA was extracted with the RNeasy kit. TCR-beta VDJ regions were amplified with primers for the TCR constant region and the 5'RACE anchor, using the KAPA Real-time Library Amplification kit. Sample indexes and Illumina adaptors were added in a first PCR, after which library yield was increased in a second PCR. After Ampure bead purification, the roughly 650 bp TCR product was size-selected on a 2% E-gel SizeSelection system. Library quality was checked on a Bioanalyzer, concentration was measured with Qubit, and libraries were quantified with the Kapa Library Quantification kit before pooling. An Illumina HiSeq 2500 sequenced the libraries paired-end 2 x 150 bp. To increase sequence diversity, roughly 24-32% phiX was spiked into each library pool. Regarding the original processing steps: Quality-filtered reads were processed with the UMI-based MiGEC pipeline, which removed over 80% of raw TCR sequences during error correction. VDJ genes were aligned to IMGT germline references, and clonotypes were defined by unique CDR3 amino acid sequence plus V-J genes. VDJtools evaluated clonal expansion, Shannon diversity and CDR3 relatedness (CalcPairwiseDistances, ClusterSamples); CLCbio workbench built phylogenetic trees. Clones with at least 8 unique UMIs were defined as expanded, with this threshold being based on coefficient-of-variation modelling across technical triplicates. TCRdb itself trimmed the public reads at Q25 with fastp, ran MiXCR and retained productive beta chains. Rows with a matching CDR3 protein are joined into one entry that keeps the most common DNA and genes. TCRdb's processing, not the authors', yielded these V and J calls. In all, the sample holds about 66,000 distinct CDR3 sequences, and roughly 5% of those were seen once. About 2.7% of the sample lies in the top ten.

Beyond this particular receptor, the publication reports: No identical CDR3 amino acid sequences were shared among expanded clones across subjects, suggesting private TCR-beta repertoires in all groups. The MS cluster showed no association with clinical or MRI features, and the authors stated that larger cohorts are needed. TCR clonal expansion was highest in HAM/TSP patients and lowest in MS patients, with MS patients falling below even healthy controls. In a phylogenetic analysis, the repertoires of 18 out of 34 MS patients fell into a single cluster of related CDR3 sequences, pointing to a possible signature at the repertoire level.

For unsorted PBMC libraries, 2 million PBMCs were used after storage in RNAlater at -80 degrees C until RNA extraction. Multiple sclerosis patients were enrolled in a US clinical protocol under which disease progression was evaluated by magnetic resonance imaging. PBMCs were separated from peripheral blood using Ficoll-Hypaque density gradient centrifugation and then cryopreserved in liquid nitrogen. CDR1 SQVTM and CDR2 ANQGSEA were looked up in the germline V gene. The germline ends are 11 bases apart after V is trimmed by 2 bases and J by 4 bases. The CDR3 goes from the cysteine to the phenylalanine over 13 residues. This entry keeps only the CDR3 DNA: 39 bases, framed from base 1.

This sequence originates from a young woman with multiple sclerosis. Sequencing was performed on PBMCs. The chain was built from TRBV29-1 and TRBJ1-1; too little of a D gene remains to name it. The CDR3 here reads CSVEFGPFTEAFF. The DNA sequence is TGCAGCGTTGAATTTGGGCCGTTCACTGAAGCTTTCTTT.